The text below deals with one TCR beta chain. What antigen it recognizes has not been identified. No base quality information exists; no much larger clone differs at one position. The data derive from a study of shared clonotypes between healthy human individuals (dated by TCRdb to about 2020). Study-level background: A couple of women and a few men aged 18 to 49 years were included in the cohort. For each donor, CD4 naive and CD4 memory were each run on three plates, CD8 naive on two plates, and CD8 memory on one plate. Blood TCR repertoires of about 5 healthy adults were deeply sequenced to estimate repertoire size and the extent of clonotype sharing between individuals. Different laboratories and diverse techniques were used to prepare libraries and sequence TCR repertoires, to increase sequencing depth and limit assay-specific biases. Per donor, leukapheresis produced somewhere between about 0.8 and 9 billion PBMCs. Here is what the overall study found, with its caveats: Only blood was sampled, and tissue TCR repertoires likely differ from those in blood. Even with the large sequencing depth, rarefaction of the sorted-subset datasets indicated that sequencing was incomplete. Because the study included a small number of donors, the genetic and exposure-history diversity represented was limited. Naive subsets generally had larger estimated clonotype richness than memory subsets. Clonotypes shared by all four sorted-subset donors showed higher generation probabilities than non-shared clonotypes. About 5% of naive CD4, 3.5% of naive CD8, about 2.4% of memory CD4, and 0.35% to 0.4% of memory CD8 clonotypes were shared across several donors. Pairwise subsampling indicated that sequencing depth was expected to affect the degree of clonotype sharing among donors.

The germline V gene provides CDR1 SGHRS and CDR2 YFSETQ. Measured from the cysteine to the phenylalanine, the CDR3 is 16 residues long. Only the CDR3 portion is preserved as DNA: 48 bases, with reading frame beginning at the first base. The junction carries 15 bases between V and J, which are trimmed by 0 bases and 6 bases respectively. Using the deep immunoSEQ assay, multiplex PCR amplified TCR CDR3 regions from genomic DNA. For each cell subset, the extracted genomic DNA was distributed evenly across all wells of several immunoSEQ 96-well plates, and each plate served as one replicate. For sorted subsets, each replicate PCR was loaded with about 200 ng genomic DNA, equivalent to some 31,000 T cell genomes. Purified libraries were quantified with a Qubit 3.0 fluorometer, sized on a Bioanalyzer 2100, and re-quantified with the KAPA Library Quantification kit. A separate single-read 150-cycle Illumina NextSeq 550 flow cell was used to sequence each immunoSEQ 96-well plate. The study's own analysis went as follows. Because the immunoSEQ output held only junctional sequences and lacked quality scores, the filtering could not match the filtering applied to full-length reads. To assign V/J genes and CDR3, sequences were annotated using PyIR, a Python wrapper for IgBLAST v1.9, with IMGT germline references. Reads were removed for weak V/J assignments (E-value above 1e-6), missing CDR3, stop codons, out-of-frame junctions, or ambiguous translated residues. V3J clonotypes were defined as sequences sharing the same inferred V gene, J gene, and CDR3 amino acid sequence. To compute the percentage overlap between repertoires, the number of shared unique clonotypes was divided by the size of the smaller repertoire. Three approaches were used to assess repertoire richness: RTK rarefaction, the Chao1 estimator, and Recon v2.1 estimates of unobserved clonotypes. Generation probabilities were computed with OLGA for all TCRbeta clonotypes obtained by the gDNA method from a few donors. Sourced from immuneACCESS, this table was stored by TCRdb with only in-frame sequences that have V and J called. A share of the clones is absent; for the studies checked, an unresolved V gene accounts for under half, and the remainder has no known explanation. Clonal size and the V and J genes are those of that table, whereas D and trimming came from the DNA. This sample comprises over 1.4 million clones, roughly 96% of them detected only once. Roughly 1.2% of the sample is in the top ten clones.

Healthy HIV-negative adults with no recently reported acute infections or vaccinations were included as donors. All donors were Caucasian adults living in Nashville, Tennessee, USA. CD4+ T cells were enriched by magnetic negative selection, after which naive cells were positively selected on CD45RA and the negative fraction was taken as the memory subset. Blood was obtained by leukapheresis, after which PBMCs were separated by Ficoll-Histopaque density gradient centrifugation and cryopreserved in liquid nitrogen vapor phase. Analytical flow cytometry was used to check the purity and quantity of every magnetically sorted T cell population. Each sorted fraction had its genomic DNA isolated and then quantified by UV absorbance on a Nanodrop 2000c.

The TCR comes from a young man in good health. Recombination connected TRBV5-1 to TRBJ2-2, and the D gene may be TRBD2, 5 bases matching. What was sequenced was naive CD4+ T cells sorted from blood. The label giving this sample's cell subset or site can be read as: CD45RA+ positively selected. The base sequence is TGCGCCAGCAGCTTGGGTAGTAGCGAATGGGCCGGGGAGCTGTTTTTT. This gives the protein CASSLGSSEWAGELFF.